The 21 T cell receptor beta chains listed next were all sequenced from one sample in a study of patients and donors after allogeneic stem cell transplantation (dated by TCRdb to 2018 to 2020). The library was obtained by RT-PCR. The sequencer listed for this sample is NextSeq 550. In-frame beta chains were kept once TCRdb had trimmed the public reads at Q25 with fastp and called clones with MiXCR. Each record represents a unique CDR3 protein, reported with the most common genes and DNA among its rows. Present in this sample are some 880,000 distinct CDR3 sequences, more than 15% of which were seen just once. The ten top clones hold 5% to 6.5% of the sample. Sequencing used blood, either unsorted or a sorted T cell fraction (not recorded which). Receptor source: a human donor who was either an allogeneic HSCT recipient or a stem cell or donor lymphocyte infusion donor (not recorded which). It is not recorded whose cells these are; they may come from a transplant donor.

The rearrangement links TRBV12-3 or TRBV12-4 to TRBJ2-7; 11 bases are a match to TRBD2. CDR3 length: 15 amino acids. With 5 bases clipped from V and 0 bases from J, the junction kept 3 bases outside the gene matches. CDR3 nucleotides: TGTGCCAGCAGTCAGCTAGCGGGAGGCTCCTACGAGCAGTACTTC. Translation: CASSQLAGGSYEQYF.

In this sample, this clonotype turned up a few times. The chain employs TRBV9 and TRBJ1-1; D not resolved. From germline, CDR1 is SGDLS and CDR2 YYNGEE. This CDR3 spans 13 amino acids. The ends were cut back, 4 bases at V and 4 bases at J, with 11 bases in the middle. The CDR3 spells CASSPAFGTEAFF. CDR3 bases: TGTGCCAGCAGCCCTGCTTTCGGCACTGAAGCTTTCTTT.

The V call is TRBV19, the J call TRBJ1-1; possibly TRBD1 for D (6 bases). CDR1 is LNHDA and CDR2 is SQIVND in the germline V gene (reference sequence). CDR3 size: 13 residues. V was pared by 7 bases and J by 2 bases, with 11 bases between. CDR3 bases: TGTGCCAGTACACGGACAGAAAACACTGAAGCTTTCTTT. This gives the protein CASTRTENTEAFF.

The CDR3 here is CASSPGLTAAGELFF. In DNA, the CDR3 is TGTGCCAGCAGCCCGGGACTGACTGCCGCCGGGGAGCTGTTTTTT. The chain combines TRBV12-3 or TRBV12-4 with TRBJ2-2; possibly TRBD2 for D (6 bases). Deletions cut 6 bases from V and 6 bases from J, with 17 bases between. This CDR3 is built from 15 residues.

This clonotype turned up a few times. This chain connects TRBV5-1 to TRBJ1-2, with D possibly matching TRBD1 (5 bases). CDR1 is SGHRS, CDR2 YFSETQ, per germline. Trimming removed 7 bases from V and 6 bases from J, with 16 bases in between. The CDR3 is 13 residues long. This chain's CDR3 is CASRGDIGDGYTF. The CDR3 nucleotides are TGCGCCAGCCGAGGGGATATCGGGGATGGCTACACCTTC.

The chain combines TRBV9 with TRBJ1-1; 9 bases map to TRBD1. This CDR3 is built from 16 residues. Germline V gene lookup returns CDR1 SGDLS and CDR2 YYNGEE. The V gene end was trimmed by 2 bases and the J gene end by 0 bases; junction bases not matched to a gene: 5. CDR3 DNA: TGTGCCAGCAGCGTTGGGACAGGGCAAATGAACACTGAAGCTTTCTTT. Protein: CASSVGTGQMNTEAFF.

The V gene is TRBV6-1, the J gene TRBJ1-2; D might be TRBD1 (6 bases). Looked up from germline, CDR1 is MNHNS and CDR2 is SASEGT. V shed 5 bases and J shed 9 bases, with 16 bases lying between them. The CDR3 spans 13 residues. CDR3 in amino acids: CASSKGQGNSYTF. The CDR3 region has the DNA TGTGCCAGCAGTAAGGGCCAGGGGAATAGCTACACCTTC.

This chain connects TRBV12-3 or TRBV12-4 to TRBJ1-1; 8 bases are shared with TRBD1. V shed 5 bases and J 10 bases; nucleotides not matched to a gene: 3. This CDR3 is 11 amino acids long. Here the CDR3 reads CASSRTGGAFF. The CDR3 nucleotides are TGTGCCAGCAGTCGCACAGGGGGAGCTTTCTTT.

The chain is built from TRBV5-1 and TRBJ1-1; D may be TRBD1 (5 bases). V lost 3 bases, J lost 0 bases, and 15 bases lay in between. The CDR3 runs to 16 residues. Germline V gene sequence: CDR1 SGHRS, CDR2 YFSETQ. The CDR3 reads CASSSSPGAMNTEAFF. In DNA, the CDR3 is TGCGCCAGCAGCTCAAGCCCCGGGGCGATGAACACTGAAGCTTTCTTT.

This clonotype was seen more than once but under ten times. The J gene is TRBJ1-6, the V gene TRBV20-1; D not certain. The CDR3 spans 12 residues. Trimming cost V 6 bases and J 15 bases, with 18 bases left between them. The V gene's germline CDR1 is DFQATT and CDR2 SNEGSKA (reference sequence). The CDR3 protein is CSAINPLKYLHF. DNA of the CDR3: TGCAGTGCCATAAACCCCCTCAAATACCTCCACTTT.

This chain connects TRBV3-1 to TRBJ2-1, with 9 positions matching TRBD2. The CDR3 covers 16 residues. Trimming took 3 bases from V and 4 from J; bases not matched to a gene: 7. In germline, CDR1 is LGHDT, CDR2 YNNKEL (reference sequence). The CDR3 coding sequence is TGTGCCAGCAGCCAGGCAGCGGGGGGAACATACAATGAGCAGTTCTTC. It translates to CASSQAAGGTYNEQFF.

This chain links TRBV20-1 with TRBJ2-7; TRBD2 agrees at 9 bases. CDR1 and CDR2 (germline): DFQATT, SNEGSKA (reference sequence). V lost 5 bases and J lost 2; bases outside the gene matches: 10. CDR3 length equals 15 residues. CDR3 nucleotide sequence: TGCAGTGCTCCACCTCTGGCGGGGGGGCCCTACGAGCAGTACTTC. Translating it yields CSAPPLAGGPYEQYF.

This clonotype has just a few counts. The chain couples TRBV7-2 to TRBJ1-6; the match to TRBD1 covers 7 bases. Trimming took 1 base from V and 7 from J; bases not matched to a gene: 7. CDR1 and CDR2 (germline): SGHTA, FQGNSA. This CDR3 has 16 amino acids. CDR3 loop: CASSLESDRSNSPLHF. As DNA, the CDR3 is TGTGCCAGCAGCTTAGAGTCGGACAGGTCGAATTCACCCCTCCACTTT.

Concerning this clonotype itself: No DNA is shown, since the ends of the CDR3 on it are uncertain; the CDR3 is the one TCRdb lists. The chain employs TRBV23-1 and TRBJ1-4; the D call in the table, TRBD1, was not verified against the DNA. TRBV23-1 is an ORF, and what it does is uncertain. The CDR3 is 17 residues long, ends included. The CDR3 spells CASSQTPDGHLMKNCFF.

This clonotype was recorded a few times. The chain couples TRBV6-5 to TRBJ1-2, with 7 positions matching TRBD1. Germline CDR1 and CDR2: MNHEY and SVGAGI. This CDR3 has 16 residues. The V and J ends lost 0 bases and 4 bases, in that order; junction bases with no gene match: 8. Here the CDR3 reads CASSYSKQGPFYGYTF. CDR3 nucleotide sequence: TGTGCCAGCAGTTACTCGAAACAGGGGCCTTTCTATGGCTACACCTTC.

V usage is TRBV20-1 and J usage is TRBJ1-2; a weak D match, TRBD1 (5 bases). The CDR3 contains 14 residues. Germline loops: CDR1 DFQATT, CDR2 SNEGSKA (reference sequence). Trimming shortened V by 1 base and J by 1 base, and 10 bases separated the two germline ends. The CDR3 here is CSARGGDSNYGYTF. CDR3 in DNA: TGCAGTGCTAGAGGCGGAGACAGTAACTATGGCTACACCTTC.

This chain connects TRBV13 to TRBJ2-4; the D is unclear. Deletions cut 4 bases from V and 0 bases from J, with 4 bases between. This CDR3 spans 13 amino acids. In germline, CDR1 is PRHDT, CDR2 FYEKMQ (reference sequence). The CDR3 DNA reads TGTGCCAGCAGCTCAAAAGCCAAAAACATTCAGTACTTC. Its translation is CASSSKAKNIQYF.

This clonotype was seen many times. The chain couples TRBV12-3 or TRBV12-4 to TRBJ1-1; 11 positions agree with TRBD1. The CDR3 contains 14 residues. The trim removed 3 bases at V and 10 bases at J, leaving 7 bases unmatched. CDR3 region: CASSFLSGQGVAFF. The CDR3, as DNA: TGTGCCAGCAGTTTCCTTTCGGGACAGGGGGTAGCTTTCTTT.

This clonotype was seen a few times. The chain links TRBV5-6 to TRBJ2-2, with D unresolved. V lost 0 bases and J 1 base, leaving 7 bases between the germline ends. Looked up from germline, CDR1 is SGHDT and CDR2 is YYEEEE. CDR3 length: 15 residues. CDR3 nucleotides: TGTGCCAGCAGCTTGGTCATCAAGAACACCGGGGAGCTGTTTTTT. Translating gives CASSLVIKNTGELFF.

Only a few counts were recorded for this clonotype. The V gene is TRBV12-3 or TRBV12-4, the J gene TRBJ2-7; 7 nucleotides match TRBD1. The trim removed 6 bases at V and 6 bases at J, leaving 8 bases unmatched. The CDR3 contains 13 residues. CDR3 sequence: CASSLGQAFEQYF. Here the CDR3 DNA reads TGTGCCAGCAGCCTTGGACAGGCGTTCGAGCAGTACTTC.

The chain employs TRBV20-1 and TRBJ2-7; 8 nucleotides line up with TRBD2. From germline, CDR1 is DFQATT and CDR2 SNEGSKA (reference sequence). V dropped 1 base and J dropped 5; count of bases not matched to a gene: 7. The CDR3 loop spans 14 amino acids. The CDR3: CSARGRTSTHEQYF. CDR3 bases: TGCAGTGCTAGAGGGAGGACTAGCACCCACGAGCAGTACTTC.